This T cell receptor beta chain was found in a study of blood T cell repertoires in COVID-19. Background on the study: The origin of the acute and convalescent COVID-19 samples was the United States, Italy and Spain. The cDNA or gDNA used as material had been derived from T cells, B-cell-depleted T cells, or PBMCs.

Original processing notes: Reference gene primer amplification gave nucleated cell count estimates. This table comes from immunoSEQ multiplex PCR, and its TCRdb copy is limited to in-frame clones, with some not included. The V and J calls and clone size were taken over from that table, and D and trimming were inferred from the DNA. Of 65,000 to 95,000 clones in the sample, roughly 80% were seen once. Germline CDR1 is GTSNPN and CDR2 is SVGIG (reference sequence). V shed 0 bases and J shed 7 bases, with 19 bases lying between them. This CDR3 spans 16 amino acids. The sequence was obtained from a woman aged 40 to 50 with active or convalescent COVID-19. The rearrangement joins TRBV30 to TRBJ2-1; perhaps TRBD2 as D (7 bases). The material sequenced was peripheral blood. The CDR3 nucleotides read TGTGCCTGGAGTGTACAGGGCGGGGGCCTGTTAAATGAGCAGTTCTTC. This encodes CAWSVQGGGLLNEQFF. Combining the CDR3 with reference TRBV30 and TRBJ2-1 gives the whole variable domain SQTIHQWPATLVQPVGSPLSLECTVEGTSNPNLYWYRQAAGRGLQLLFYSVGIGQISSEVPQNLSASRPQDRQFILSSKKLLLSDSGFYLCAWSVQGGGLLNEQFFGPGTRLTVL.